Described below is a single TCR beta chain sequence and its context. The data belong to a study of T-cell memory formation after mild COVID-19. Study-wide background: TCR clusters mostly belonged to single donors.

Using its own MiXCR run on the 5' RACE reads, TCRdb lists one record per CDR3 protein. This table holds 350,000 to 500,000 distinct CDR3 sequences, 20% to 30% found once. Germline CDR1 reads MNHNY; CDR2 reads SVGAGI (reference sequence). There are 18 residues in the CDR3. Trimming at V came to 9 bases and at J to 2 bases, leaving 13 bases not matched to a gene. The chain uses TRBV6-6 and TRBJ2-6; the match to TRBD1 covers 10 bases. Sequenced input: PBMCs or a T cell subset sorted from them (not recorded which). The sequence was obtained from an adult woman who had mild COVID-19 (a few samples of this study predate the infection). Cell type and time point are not known. The DNA for the CDR3 is TGTGCCAGTACCAGCCCGGACAGGGGGTTGGCTGGGGCCAACGTCCTGACTTTC. Encoded protein: CASTSPDRGLAGANVLTF.